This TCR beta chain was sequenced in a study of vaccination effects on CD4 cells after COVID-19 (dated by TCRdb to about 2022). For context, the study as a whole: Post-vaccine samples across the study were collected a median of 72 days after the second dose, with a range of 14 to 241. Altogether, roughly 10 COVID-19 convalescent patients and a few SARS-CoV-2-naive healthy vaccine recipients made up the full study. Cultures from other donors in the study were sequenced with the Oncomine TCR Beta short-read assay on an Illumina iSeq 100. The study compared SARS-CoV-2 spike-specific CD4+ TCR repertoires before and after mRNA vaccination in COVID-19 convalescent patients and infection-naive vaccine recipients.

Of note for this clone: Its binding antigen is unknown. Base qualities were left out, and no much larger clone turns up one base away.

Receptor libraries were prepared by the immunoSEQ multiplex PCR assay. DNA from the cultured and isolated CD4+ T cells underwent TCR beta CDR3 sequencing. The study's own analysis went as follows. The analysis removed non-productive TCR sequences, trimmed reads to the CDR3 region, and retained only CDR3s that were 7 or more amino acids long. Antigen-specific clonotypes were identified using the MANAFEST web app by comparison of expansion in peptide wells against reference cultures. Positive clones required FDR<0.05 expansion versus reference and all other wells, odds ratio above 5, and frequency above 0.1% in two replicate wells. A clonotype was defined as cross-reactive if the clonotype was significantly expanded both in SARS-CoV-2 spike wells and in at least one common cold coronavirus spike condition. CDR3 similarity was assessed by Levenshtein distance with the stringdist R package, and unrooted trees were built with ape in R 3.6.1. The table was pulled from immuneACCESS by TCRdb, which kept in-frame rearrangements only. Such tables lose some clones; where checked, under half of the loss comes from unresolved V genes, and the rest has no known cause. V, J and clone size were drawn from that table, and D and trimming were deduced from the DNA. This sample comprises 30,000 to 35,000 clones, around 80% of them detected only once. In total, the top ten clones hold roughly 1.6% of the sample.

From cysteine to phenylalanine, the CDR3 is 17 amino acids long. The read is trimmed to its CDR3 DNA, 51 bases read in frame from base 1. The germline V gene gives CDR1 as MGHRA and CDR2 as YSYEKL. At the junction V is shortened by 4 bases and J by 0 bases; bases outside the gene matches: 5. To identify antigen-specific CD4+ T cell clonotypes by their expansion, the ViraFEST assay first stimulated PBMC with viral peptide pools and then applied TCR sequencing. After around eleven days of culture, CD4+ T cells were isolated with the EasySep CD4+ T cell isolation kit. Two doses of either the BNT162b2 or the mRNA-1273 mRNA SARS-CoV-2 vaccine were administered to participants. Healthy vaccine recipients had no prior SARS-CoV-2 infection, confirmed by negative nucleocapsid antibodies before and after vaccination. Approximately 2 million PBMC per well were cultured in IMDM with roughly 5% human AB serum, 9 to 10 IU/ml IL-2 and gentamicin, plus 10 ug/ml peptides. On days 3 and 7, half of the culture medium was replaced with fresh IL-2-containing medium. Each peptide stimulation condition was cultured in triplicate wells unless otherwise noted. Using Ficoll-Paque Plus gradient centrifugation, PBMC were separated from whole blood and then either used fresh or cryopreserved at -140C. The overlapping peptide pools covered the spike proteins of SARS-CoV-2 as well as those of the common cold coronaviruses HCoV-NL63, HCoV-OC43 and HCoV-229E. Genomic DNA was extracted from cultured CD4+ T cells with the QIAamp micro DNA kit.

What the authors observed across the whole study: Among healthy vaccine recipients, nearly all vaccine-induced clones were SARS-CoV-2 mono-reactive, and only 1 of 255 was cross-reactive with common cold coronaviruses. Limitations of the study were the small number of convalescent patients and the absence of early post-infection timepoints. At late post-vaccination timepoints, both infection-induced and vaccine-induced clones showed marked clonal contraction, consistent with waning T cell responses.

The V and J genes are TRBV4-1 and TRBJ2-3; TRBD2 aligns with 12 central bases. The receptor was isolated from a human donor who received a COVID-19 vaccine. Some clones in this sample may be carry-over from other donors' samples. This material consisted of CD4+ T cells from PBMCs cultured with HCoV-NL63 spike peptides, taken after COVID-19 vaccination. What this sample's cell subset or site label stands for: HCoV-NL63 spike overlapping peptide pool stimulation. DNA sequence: TGCGCCAGCAGCCTCCGACTAGCGGGGGTTAGCACAGATACGCAGTATTTT. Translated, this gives CASSLRLAGVSTDTQYF.